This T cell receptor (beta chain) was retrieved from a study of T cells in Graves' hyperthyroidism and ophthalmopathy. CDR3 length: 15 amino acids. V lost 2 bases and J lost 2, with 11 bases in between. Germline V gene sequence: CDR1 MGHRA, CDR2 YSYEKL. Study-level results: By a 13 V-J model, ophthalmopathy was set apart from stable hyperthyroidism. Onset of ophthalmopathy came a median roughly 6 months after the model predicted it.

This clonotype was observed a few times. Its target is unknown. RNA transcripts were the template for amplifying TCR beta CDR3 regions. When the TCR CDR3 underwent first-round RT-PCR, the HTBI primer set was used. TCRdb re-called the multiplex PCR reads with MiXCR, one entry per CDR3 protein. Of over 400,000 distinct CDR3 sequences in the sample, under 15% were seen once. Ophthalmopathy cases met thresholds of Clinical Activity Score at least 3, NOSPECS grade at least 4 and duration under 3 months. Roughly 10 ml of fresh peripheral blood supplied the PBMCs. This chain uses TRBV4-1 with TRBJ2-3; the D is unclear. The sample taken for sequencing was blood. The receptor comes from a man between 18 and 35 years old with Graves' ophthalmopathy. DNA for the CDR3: TGCGCCAGCAGCCAACGCCGGGCTACCACAGATACGCAGTATTTT. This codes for CASSQRRATTDTQYF.